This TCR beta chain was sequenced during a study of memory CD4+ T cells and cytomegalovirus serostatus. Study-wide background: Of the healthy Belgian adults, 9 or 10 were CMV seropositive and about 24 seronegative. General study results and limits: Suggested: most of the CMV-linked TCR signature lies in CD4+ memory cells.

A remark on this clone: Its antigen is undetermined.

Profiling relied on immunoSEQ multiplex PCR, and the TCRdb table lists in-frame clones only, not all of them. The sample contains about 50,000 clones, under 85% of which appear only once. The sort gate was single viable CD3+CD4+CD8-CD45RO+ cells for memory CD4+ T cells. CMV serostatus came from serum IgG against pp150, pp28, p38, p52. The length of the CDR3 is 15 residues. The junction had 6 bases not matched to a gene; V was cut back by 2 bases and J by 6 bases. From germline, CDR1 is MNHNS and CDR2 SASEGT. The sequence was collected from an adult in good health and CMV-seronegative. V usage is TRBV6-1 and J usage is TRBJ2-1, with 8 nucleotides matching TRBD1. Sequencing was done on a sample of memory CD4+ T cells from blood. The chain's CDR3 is CASSEFPGTGNEQFF. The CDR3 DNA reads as TGTGCCAGCAGTGAATTCCCCGGGACAGGCAATGAGCAGTTCTTC.